The TCR beta chain described here comes from a study of T cell responses to AZD1222 COVID-19 vaccine. TCRdb's copy holds only in-frame clones and misses some; the assay was immunoSEQ multiplex PCR. The profile covers 100,000 to 150,000 clones, with just over 90% appearing a single time and approximately 7.5% taken by the ten largest. Whole-study results and caveats: There were mostly white British donors and more females than males, and clonal diversity was possibly underestimated. Spike-specific TCR breadth and depth were elevated following two AZD1222 doses. Close to half of spike-specific TCRs reportedly recognize unmutated variant regions.

As concerns this clone: Its target is not known.

CDR1 MDHEN and CDR2 SYDVKM come from the germline V gene. V was clipped by 8 bases and J by 3 bases, with 14 bases between them. The CDR3 extends over 13 amino acids. This chain uses TRBV28 with TRBJ2-7, with D possibly being TRBD1 (5 bases). This sample comprised peripheral blood, obtained on day 0 of AZD1222 vaccination. This sequence originates from an adult in good health. For the CDR3, the DNA is TGTGCCAGCTGGGGCGCATCAAACTACGAGCAGTACTTC. Its translation: CASWGASNYEQYF.